This paragraph covers one T cell receptor (beta chain) sequence. Antigen: not known. Germline V gene sequence: CDR1 KGHSH, CDR2 LQKENI. There are 17 residues in the CDR3. V lost 1 base to trimming and J lost 5 bases; unmatched junction nucleotides: 12. Healthy donors of bone marrow made up the group. The sample comes from a study of cytomegalovirus exposure and HLA in healthy donors. PCR amplification relied on 60 Vbeta primers (plus 13 Jbeta primers). Clones were sequenced by immunoSEQ multiplex PCR, and TCRdb holds only the in-frame ones, with some missing. Counted here are 90,000 to 150,000 clones, over 60% occurring once; the ten biggest clones make up roughly 2.5%. Study outcomes and limitations: TCR beta sequences reportedly predicted most subjects' HLA-A and HLA-B alleles accurately. Using the classifier, cytomegalovirus status was reportedly diagnosed with high specificity and sensitivity. In a later analysis, HLA-associated beta chains showed higher expansion and lower generation probabilities than comparable chains.

The material sequenced was PBMCs. This sequence originates from a female donor in good health and CMV-seronegative. V usage is TRBV18 and J usage is TRBJ2-7; 9 nucleotides align to TRBD1. The CDR3 region has the DNA TGTGCCAGCTCACCACAAACCCGGGACAGGGATCAGAACGAGCAGTACTTC. It codes for CASSPQTRDRDQNEQYF.